This T cell receptor beta chain was captured in a study of cytomegalovirus exposure and HLA in healthy donors. General observations from the study: V- and J-gene trimming of TCR beta was linked (in a later analysis) to a missense DCLRE1C variant. Later on, an analysis found that several of the most significant clusters appeared to be linked to common viral pathogens, which included parvovirus B19. Versus the approximately 670-donor mean, an Asian-associated ancestry cluster reportedly showed fewer N-insertions in a later analysis.

A multiplex PCR was run with 60 Vbeta primers and 13 Jbeta primers. Sequencing used immunoSEQ multiplex PCR; TCRdb keeps in-frame clones, though not all of them. The table records tens of thousands of clones, nearly 80% of them present only once. Note on this clone: The antigen remains undetermined.

CDR1 MDHEN and CDR2 SYDVKM come from the germline V gene. The CDR3 totals 14 residues. The germline V and J ends were trimmed by 5 bases and 6 bases, with 17 bases remaining between them. The sequence was obtained from a female donor in good health and CMV-seronegative. Sequenced: PBMCs. V gene TRBV28 combines with J gene TRBJ2-7, with D tentatively TRBD1 (6 bases). CDR3 DNA: TGTGCCAGCAGTAAATTAGGGGGTGCCGGCGAGCAGTACTTC. Its protein is CASSKLGGAGEQYF.